This T cell receptor beta chain was sequenced during a study of T cells in Graves' hyperthyroidism and ophthalmopathy. Researchers amplified the TCR beta CDR3 regions from RNA transcripts. First-round RT-PCR targeting the TCR CDR3 was performed with the HTBI primer set. TCRdb ran MiXCR on the multiplex PCR reads and lists one entry per CDR3 protein. The data contain around 200,000 distinct CDR3 sequences, around 17% of them seen just once; the ten biggest clones take up just under 45%. This clonotype was detected many times. This CDR3 spans 15 amino acids. Trimming removed 3 bases from V and 2 bases from J, with 12 bases in between. Germline V CDR1 and CDR2: SEHNR, FQNEAQ (reference sequence).

The chain joins TRBV7-9 to TRBJ2-3; D is perhaps TRBD2 (6 bases). The sequencing sample was made of blood. The receptor was isolated from a man in his forties or fifties with Graves' hyperthyroidism. Here the CDR3 reads CASSFGGLNTDTQYF. The DNA of the CDR3 is TGTGCCAGCAGCTTCGGCGGACTAAACACAGATACGCAGTATTTT.